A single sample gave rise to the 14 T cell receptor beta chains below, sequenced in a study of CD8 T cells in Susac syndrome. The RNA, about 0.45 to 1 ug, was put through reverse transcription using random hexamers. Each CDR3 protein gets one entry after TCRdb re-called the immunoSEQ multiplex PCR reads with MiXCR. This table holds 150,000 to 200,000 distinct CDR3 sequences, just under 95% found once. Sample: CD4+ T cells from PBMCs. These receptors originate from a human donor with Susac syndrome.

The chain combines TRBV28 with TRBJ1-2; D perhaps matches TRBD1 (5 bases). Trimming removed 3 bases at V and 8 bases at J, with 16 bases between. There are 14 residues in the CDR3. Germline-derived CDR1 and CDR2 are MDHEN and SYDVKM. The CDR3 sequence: CASSLGPSREGYTF. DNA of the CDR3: TGTGCCAGCAGTTTGGGCCCTTCCAGGGAGGGCTACACCTTC.

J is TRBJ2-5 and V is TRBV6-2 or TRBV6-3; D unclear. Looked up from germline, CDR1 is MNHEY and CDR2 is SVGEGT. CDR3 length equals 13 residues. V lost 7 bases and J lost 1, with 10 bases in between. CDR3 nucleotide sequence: TGTGCCAGCAACCGACTTATCCAAGAGACCCAGTACTTC. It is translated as CASNRLIQETQYF.

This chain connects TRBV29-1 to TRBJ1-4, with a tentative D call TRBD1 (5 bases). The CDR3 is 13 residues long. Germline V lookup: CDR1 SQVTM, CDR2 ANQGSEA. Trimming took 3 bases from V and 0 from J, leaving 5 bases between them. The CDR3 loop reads CSVETATNEKLFF. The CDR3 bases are TGCAGCGTTGAGACAGCAACTAATGAAAAACTGTTTTTT. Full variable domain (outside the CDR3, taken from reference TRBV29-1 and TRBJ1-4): SAVISQKPSRDICQRGTSLTIQCQVDSQVTMMFWYRQQPGQSLTLIATANQGSEATYESGFVIDKFPISRPNLTFSTLTVSNMSPEDSSIYLCSVETATNEKLFFGSGTQLSVL.

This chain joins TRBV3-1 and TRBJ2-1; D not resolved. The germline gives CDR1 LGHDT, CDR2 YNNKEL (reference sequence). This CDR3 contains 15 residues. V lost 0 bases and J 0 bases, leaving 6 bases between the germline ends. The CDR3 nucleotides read TGTGCCAGCAGCCAAGATCCCTACTCCTACAATGAGCAGTTCTTC. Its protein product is CASSQDPYSYNEQFF.

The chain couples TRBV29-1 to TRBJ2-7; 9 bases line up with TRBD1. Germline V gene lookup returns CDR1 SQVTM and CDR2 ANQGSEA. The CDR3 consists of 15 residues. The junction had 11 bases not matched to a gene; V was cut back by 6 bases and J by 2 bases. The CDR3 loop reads CSVADRGLLTYEQYF. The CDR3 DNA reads TGCAGCGTCGCCGACAGGGGGTTACTGACCTACGAGCAGTACTTC.

The CDR3 DNA sequence: TGTGCCAGCTCACCACGACAATACACTGAAGCTTTCTTT. This codes for CASSPRQYTEAFF. V is TRBV18 and J is TRBJ1-1, with D hard to call. The germline CDR1 and CDR2 sequences are KGHSH and LQKENI. The CDR3 is 13 amino acids. V lost 1 base to trimming and J lost 3 bases, with 6 bases between them. Full variable domain (remainder filled in from reference TRBV18 and TRBJ1-1): NAGVMQNPRHLVRRRGQEARLRCSPMKGHSHVYWYRQLPEEGLKFMVYLQKENIIDESGMPKERFSAEFPKEGPSILRIQQVVRGDSAAYFCASSPRQYTEAFFGQGTRLTVV.

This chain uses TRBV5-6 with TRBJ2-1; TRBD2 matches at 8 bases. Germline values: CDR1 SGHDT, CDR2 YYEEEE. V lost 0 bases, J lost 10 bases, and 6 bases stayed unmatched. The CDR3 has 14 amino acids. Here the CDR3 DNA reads TGTGCCAGCAGCTTGGCCAACTCGGGGGGGGAGCAGTTCTTC. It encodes CASSLANSGGEQFF.

The chain's CDR3 is CSAMLAGDLETQYF. The CDR3 DNA reads as TGCAGTGCCATGTTAGCGGGAGATCTTGAGACCCAGTACTTC. This sequence joins TRBV20-1 and TRBJ2-5; 9 bases agree with TRBD2. The CDR3 runs to 14 residues. Trimming cost V 6 bases and J 5 bases; bases outside gene matches: 10. The germline V gene has CDR1 DFQATT and CDR2 SNEGSKA (reference sequence).

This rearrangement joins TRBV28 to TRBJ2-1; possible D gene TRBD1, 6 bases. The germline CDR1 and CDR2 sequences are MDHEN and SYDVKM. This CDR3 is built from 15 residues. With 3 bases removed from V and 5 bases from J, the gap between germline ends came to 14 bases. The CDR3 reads CASSFPAGVNNEQFF. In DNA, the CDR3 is TGTGCCAGCAGTTTTCCCGCAGGGGTCAACAATGAGCAGTTCTTC.

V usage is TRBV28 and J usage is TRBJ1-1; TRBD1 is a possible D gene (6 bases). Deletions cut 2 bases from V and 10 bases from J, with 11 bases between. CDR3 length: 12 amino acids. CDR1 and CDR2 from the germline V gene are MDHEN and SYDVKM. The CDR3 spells CASSLPGARAFF. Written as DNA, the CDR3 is TGTGCCAGCAGTTTACCGGGGGCCCGAGCTTTCTTT.

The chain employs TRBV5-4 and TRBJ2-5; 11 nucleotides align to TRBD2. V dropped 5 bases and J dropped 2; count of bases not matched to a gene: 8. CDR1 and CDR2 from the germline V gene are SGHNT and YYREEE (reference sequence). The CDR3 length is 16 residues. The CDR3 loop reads CASSRSGTSGQETQYF. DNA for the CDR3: TGTGCCAGCAGTCGTTCTGGGACTAGCGGACAAGAGACCCAGTACTTC.

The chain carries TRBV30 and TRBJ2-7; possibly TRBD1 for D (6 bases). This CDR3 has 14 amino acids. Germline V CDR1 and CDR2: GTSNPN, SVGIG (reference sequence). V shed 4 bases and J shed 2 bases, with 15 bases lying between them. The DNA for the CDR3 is TGTGCCTGGACCGGACAGACCCAGGCCTACGAGCAGTACTTC. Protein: CAWTGQTQAYEQYF.

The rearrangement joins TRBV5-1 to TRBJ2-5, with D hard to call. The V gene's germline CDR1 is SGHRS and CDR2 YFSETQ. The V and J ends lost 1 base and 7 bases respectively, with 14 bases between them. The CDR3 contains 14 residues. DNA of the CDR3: TGCGCCAGCAGCTTGTCATTAGCCCCAGGGACCCAGTACTTC. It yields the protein CASSLSLAPGTQYF.

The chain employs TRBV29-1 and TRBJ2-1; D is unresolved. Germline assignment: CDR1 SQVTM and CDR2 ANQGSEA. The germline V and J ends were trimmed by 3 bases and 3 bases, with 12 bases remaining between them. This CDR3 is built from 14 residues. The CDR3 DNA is TGCAGCGTTGAGGGCGTAGCTGTCTACAATGAGCAGTTCTTC. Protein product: CSVEGVAVYNEQFF.